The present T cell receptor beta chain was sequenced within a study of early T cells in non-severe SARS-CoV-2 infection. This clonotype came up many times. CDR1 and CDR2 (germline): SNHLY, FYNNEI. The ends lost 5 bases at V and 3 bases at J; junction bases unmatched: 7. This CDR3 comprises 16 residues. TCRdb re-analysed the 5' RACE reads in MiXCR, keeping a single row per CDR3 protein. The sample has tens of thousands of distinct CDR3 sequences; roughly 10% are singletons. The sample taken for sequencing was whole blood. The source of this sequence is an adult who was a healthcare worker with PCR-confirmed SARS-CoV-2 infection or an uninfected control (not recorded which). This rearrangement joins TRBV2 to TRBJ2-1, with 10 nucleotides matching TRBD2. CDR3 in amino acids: CASSLETSGLYNEQFF. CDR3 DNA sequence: TGTGCCAGCAGTCTGGAGACTAGCGGGCTCTACAATGAGCAGTTCTTC. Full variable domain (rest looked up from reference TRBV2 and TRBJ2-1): EPEVTQTPSHQVTQMGQEVILRCVPISNHLYFYWYRQILGQKVEFLVSFYNNEISEKSEIFDDQFSVERPDGSNFTLKIRSTKLEDSAMYFCASSLETSGLYNEQFFGPGTRLTVL.